The present TCR beta chain was sequenced within a study of OX40 agonist ivuxolimab in advanced cancers. TCRdb's table, derived via immunoSEQ multiplex PCR, lists solely in-frame clones and lacks some. The sample has roughly 130,000 clones, about 93% seen once. V was pared by 3 bases and J by 7 bases, with 19 bases between. This CDR3 region has 15 residues. CDR1 and CDR2 from the germline V gene are SGHRS and YFSETQ. The clonotype originates from an adult with an advanced solid tumor such as melanoma, head and neck, liver or kidney cancer. This specimen was CD4+ or CD8+ T cells sorted from blood, taken in a trial of the OX40 agonist ivuxolimab. The V gene is TRBV5-1, the J gene TRBJ2-5, with a tentative D call TRBD1 (6 bases). The CDR3 reads CASSSATGSPGTQYF. In nucleotides, the CDR3 is TGCGCCAGCAGCTCAGCGACAGGTTCTCCGGGGACCCAGTACTTC.